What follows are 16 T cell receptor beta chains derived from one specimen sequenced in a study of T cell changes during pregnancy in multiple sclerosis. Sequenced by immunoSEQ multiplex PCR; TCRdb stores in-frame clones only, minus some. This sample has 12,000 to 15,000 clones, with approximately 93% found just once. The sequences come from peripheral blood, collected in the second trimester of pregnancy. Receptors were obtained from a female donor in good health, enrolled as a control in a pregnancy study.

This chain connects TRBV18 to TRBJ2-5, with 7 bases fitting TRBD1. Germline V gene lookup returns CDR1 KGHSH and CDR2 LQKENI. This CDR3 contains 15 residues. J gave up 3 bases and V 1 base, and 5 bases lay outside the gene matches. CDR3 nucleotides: TGTGCCAGCTCACCACGAGGGGGCGGAGAAGAGACCCAGTACTTC. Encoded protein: CASSPRGGGEETQYF.

The CDR3 sequence is CASSLEGSGGAQRSEQYF. The CDR3 coding sequence is TGTGCCAGCAGCTTAGAAGGGAGCGGGGGGGCTCAAAGGAGCGAGCAGTACTTC. The rearrangement joins TRBV7-2 to TRBJ2-7; 10 bases map to TRBD2. Trimming cost V 1 base and J 6 bases; bases outside gene matches: 15. The CDR3 consists of 18 residues. Germline-derived CDR1 and CDR2 are SGHTA and FQGNSA.

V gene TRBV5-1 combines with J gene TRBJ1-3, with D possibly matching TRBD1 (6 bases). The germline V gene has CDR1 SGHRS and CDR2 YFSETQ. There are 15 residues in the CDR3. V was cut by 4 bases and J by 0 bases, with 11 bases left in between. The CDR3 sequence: CASSRWTASGNTIYF. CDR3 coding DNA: TGCGCCAGCAGCCGTTGGACAGCCTCTGGAAACACCATATATTTT.

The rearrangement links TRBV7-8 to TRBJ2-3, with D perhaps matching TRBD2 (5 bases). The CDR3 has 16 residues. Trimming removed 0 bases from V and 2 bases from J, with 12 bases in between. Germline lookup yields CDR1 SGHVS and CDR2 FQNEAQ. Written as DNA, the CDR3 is TGTGCCAGCAGCTTAGCGCAATCGGGATTCACAGATACGCAGTATTTT. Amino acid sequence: CASSLAQSGFTDTQYF. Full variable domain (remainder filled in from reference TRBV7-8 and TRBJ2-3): GAGVSQSPRYKVAKRGQDVALRCDPISGHVSLFWYQQALGQGPEFLTYFQNEAQLDKSGLPSDRFFAERPEGSVSTLKIQRTQQEDSAVYLCASSLAQSGFTDTQYFGPGTRLTVL.

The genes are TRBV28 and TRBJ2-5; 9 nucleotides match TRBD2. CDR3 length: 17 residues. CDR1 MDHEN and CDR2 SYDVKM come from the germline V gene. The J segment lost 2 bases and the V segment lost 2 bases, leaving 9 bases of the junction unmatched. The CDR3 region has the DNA TGTGCCAGCAGTTTAAATGGAGCGGGAGGTCTTCAAGAGACCCAGTACTTC. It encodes CASSLNGAGGLQETQYF.

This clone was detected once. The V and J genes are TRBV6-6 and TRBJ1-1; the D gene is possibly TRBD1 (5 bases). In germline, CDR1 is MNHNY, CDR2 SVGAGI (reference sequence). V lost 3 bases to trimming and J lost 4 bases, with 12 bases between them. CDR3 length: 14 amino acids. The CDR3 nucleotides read TGTGCCAGCAGTTATTCTGGGAGGGGCACTGAAGCTTTCTTT. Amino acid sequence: CASSYSGRGTEAFF.

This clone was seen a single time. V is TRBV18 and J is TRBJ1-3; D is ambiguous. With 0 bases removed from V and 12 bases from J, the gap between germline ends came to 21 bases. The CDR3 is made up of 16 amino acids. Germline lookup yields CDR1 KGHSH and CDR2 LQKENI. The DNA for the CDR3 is TGTGCCAGCTCACCACCGGGCAGCCTGACGAGCTCTCTCATATATTTT. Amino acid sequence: CASSPPGSLTSSLIYF.

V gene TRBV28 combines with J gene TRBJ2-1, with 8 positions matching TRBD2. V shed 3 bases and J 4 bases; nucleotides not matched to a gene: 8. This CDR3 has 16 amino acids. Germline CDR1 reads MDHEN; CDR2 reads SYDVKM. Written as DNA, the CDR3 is TGTGCCAGCAGTTTGACCCCGGGAGGGCCTTACAATGAGCAGTTCTTC. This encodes CASSLTPGGPYNEQFF.

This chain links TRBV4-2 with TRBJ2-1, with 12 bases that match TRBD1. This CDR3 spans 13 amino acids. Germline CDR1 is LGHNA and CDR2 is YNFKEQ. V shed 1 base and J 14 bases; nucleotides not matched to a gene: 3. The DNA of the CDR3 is TGTGCCAGCAGCCAAGGTGGGACAGGGGGCAAGTTCTTC. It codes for CASSQGGTGGKFF.

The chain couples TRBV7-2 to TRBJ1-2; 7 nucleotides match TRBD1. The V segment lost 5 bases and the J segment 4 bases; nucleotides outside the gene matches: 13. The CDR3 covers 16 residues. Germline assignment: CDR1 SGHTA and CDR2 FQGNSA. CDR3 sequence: CASSPARGTESYGYTF. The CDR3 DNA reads TGTGCCAGCAGCCCGGCAAGGGGGACAGAGTCCTATGGCTACACCTTC.

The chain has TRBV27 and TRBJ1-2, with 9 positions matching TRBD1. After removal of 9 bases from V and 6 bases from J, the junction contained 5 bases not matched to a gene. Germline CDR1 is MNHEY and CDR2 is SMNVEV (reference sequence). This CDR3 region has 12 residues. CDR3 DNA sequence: TGTGCCAGTTCGGACAGGGGTCATGGCTACACCTTC. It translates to CASSDRGHGYTF.

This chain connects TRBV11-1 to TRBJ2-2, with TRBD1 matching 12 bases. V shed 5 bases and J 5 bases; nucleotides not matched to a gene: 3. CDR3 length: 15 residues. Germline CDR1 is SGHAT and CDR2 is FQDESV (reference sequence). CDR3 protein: CASSRDRGRTGELFF. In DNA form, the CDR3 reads TGTGCCAGCAGCCGGGACAGGGGGCGGACCGGGGAGCTGTTTTTT.

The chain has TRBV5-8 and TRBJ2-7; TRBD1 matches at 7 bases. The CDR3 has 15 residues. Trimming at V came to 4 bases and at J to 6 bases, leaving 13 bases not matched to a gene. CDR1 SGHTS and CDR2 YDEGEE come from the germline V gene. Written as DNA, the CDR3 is TGTGCCAGCAGCCCGCGCCAGGGACAGTCCCCCGAGCAGTACTTC. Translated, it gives CASSPRQGQSPEQYF.

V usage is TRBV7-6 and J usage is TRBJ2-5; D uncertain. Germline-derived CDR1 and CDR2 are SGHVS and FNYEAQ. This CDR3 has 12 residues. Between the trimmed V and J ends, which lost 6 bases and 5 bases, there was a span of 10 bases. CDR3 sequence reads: CASSHARETQYF. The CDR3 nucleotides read TGTGCCAGCAGTCACGCCCGGGAGACCCAGTACTTC.

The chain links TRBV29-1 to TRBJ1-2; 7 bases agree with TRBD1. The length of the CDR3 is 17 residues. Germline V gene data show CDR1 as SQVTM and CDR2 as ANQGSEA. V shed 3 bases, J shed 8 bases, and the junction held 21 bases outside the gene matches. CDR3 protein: CSVETARLKGARGGYTF. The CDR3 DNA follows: TGCAGCGTTGAGACCGCTAGGTTGAAGGGGGCGCGGGGCGGCTACACCTTC.

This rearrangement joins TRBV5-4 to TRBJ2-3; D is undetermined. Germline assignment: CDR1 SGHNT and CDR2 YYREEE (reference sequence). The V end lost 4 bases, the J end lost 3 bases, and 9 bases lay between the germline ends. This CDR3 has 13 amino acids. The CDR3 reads CASSLDGTDTQYF. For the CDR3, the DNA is TGTGCCAGCAGCCTAGACGGGACAGATACGCAGTATTTT.